This TCR beta chain was recovered during a study of OX40 agonist ivuxolimab in advanced cancers. The overall study: Every 2 weeks, patients received ivuxolimab intravenously, dosed at 0.01 to 10 mg/kg. Study-wide results and caveats: Partial responders treated at 0.1-3.0 mg/kg exhibited clonal expansion among the lowest measured. Within 6 weeks, CD4+ and CD8+ blood T cells expanded clonally at 0.1 to 3.0 mg/kg.

In regard to this clone: Its antigen is not known.

The CDR3 consists of 14 residues. Trimming took off 2 bases at V and 3 bases at J, with 11 bases between the two ends. Germline V gene sequence: CDR1 MNHEY, CDR2 SVGAGI. Here immunoSEQ multiplex PCR was the method, and the copy in TCRdb shows in-frame clones only, minus some. Of about 81,000 clones in the sample, more than 75% were seen once. Sequenced here: CD4+ or CD8+ T cells sorted from blood, sampled in a trial of the OX40 agonist ivuxolimab. The chain is built from TRBV6-5 and TRBJ2-7; D possibly corresponds to TRBD2 (6 bases). The clonotype comes from an adult with an advanced solid tumor such as melanoma, head and neck, liver or kidney cancer. The CDR3 sequence: CASSYGGDGYEQYF. The CDR3 DNA reads as TGTGCCAGCAGTTACGGAGGGGACGGCTACGAGCAGTACTTC.